The next 2 T cell receptor beta chains were all read from a single sample in a study of T cell responses to AZD1222 COVID-19 vaccine. Method: immunoSEQ multiplex PCR; TCRdb's copy keeps in-frame clones and lacks some. The data show about 150,000 clones, about nine tenths seen once. Sequencing used peripheral blood, obtained on day 0 of AZD1222 vaccination. Receptor source: an adult in good health.

The rearrangement uses TRBV9 and TRBJ1-1; D uncertain. Trimming took off 0 bases at V and 0 bases at J, with 6 bases between the two ends. Germline V gives CDR1 SGDLS, CDR2 YYNGEE. The CDR3 covers 14 residues. CDR3 nucleotide sequence: TGTGCCAGCAGCGTAGGTCCCCTGAACACTGAAGCTTTCTTT. Translating it yields CASSVGPLNTEAFF.

In DNA, the CDR3 is TGTGCCAGCAGTTCCACAGCTAGCACAGATACGCAGTATTTT. It specifies CASSSTASTDTQYF. The chain is built from TRBV27 and TRBJ2-3, with D unclear. This CDR3 has 14 amino acids. V was pared by 4 bases and J by 0 bases, with 8 bases between. Germline CDR1 and CDR2: MNHEY and SMNVEV (reference sequence).